This TCR beta chain was found in a study of CD8+ T cells in alopecia areata (dated by TCRdb to the late 2010s). Concerning the study at large: The treated patients, all with moderate-to-severe alopecia areata, were enrolled in an open-label pilot trial of oral tofacitinib given at 5 to 10 mg twice daily. Patients on tofacitinib were biopsied at baseline and after 4 and 24 weeks of treatment, and several of the patients also had a later scalp biopsy. Tofacitinib was given for 6 to 18 months, followed by 6 months of follow-up off drug to assess delayed response and recurrence. Scalp clonality was compared across normal scalp (n=4), patchy alopecia areata scalp (n=8), and alopecia totalis/universalis scalp (n=8). To study T cell clonal expansion in alopecia areata, the researchers applied high-throughput TCRbeta sequencing to both the C3H/HeJ mouse model and human patients. Scalp tissue and sorted CD4+ and CD8+ peripheral blood T cells from patchy and totalis/universalis alopecia areata patients and from healthy controls were covered by human TCRbeta sequencing. immunoSEQ multiplex PCR using 35 Vbeta forward primers and 13 Jbeta reverse primers was used to amplify TCRbeta CDR3 regions. RNA was obtained with the PAXgene miRNA kit for fixed scalp, the miRNeasy kit for PBMCs, and the RNeasy kit for mouse skin.

The label giving this sample's time point can be read as: baseline before oral tofacitinib. Lesional scalp punch biopsies and peripheral blood were obtained from alopecia areata patients. PBMCs were isolated by density centrifugation and stained for CD3, CD4 and CD8, after which CD4+ and CD8+ T cells were sorted on a FACSAria. Summary of the overall study and its limitations: Unlike mouse skin, which is dominated by gammadelta T cells, normal human skin has resident alphabeta T cells that are also sequenced, and this complicates analysis of the scalp TCR repertoire. TCR sequences shared between patients were less clear than in mice, possibly partly because of HLA diversity in the patient population. Compared with normal scalp, lesional scalp, particularly in alopecia totalis/universalis, had higher clonality and more expanded CD8+ clones, which suggests antigenic drive.

Including cysteine and phenylalanine, the CDR3 has 14 amino acids. The DNA shown is the 42-base CDR3, in frame from base 1. CDR1 and CDR2 were assigned from the germline V gene as SGHRS and YFSETQ. Libraries came from the immunoSEQ multiplex PCR assay. RNA was extracted from all samples and reverse transcribed into cDNA, which served as template for TCR sequencing. SuperScript III was used to make first-strand cDNA, primed with a 2:1 mix of oligo-dT and random hexamers. A synthetic immune receptor repertoire was used to measure amplification bias, and any remaining bias was corrected computationally. The source study handled its data this way. Raw reads were preprocessed to remove errors, and CDR3 was defined according to IMGT conventions as the region from the conserved cysteine to phenylalanine. Clonality was computed as 1 minus the Shannon entropy, with the entropy normalized by log2 of the number of productive unique TCRs. Scalp TCRbeta sequences were cross-referenced with sorted blood CD4 and CD8 repertoires so that the CD4 or CD8 identity of scalp clones could be inferred. Drawn from immuneACCESS, this table holds only the in-frame rearrangements with V and J called that TCRdb kept. Clones are partly lost; checked studies trace under half to an unresolved V gene and leave the rest unexplained. Clone size and V and J calls were adopted from that table, with D and trimming inferred from the DNA. This sample comprises approximately 150,000 clones, less than 75% of them detected only once. Roughly an eighth of the sample lies in the top ten.

Remarks on this clone: Its target antigen remains unknown. A read error may produce the germline difference seen at one junction end.

The source material was CD8+ T cells sorted from blood, sampled at week 0. The sequence joins TRBV5-1 to TRBJ1-6; no confident D gene assignment can be made. The clonotype originates from a human donor with alopecia areata. At the DNA level, the sequence is TGCGCCAGCAGCGACCAGCGTCCATATTCAGCCCTCCACTTT. Its translation is CASSDQRPYSALHF.